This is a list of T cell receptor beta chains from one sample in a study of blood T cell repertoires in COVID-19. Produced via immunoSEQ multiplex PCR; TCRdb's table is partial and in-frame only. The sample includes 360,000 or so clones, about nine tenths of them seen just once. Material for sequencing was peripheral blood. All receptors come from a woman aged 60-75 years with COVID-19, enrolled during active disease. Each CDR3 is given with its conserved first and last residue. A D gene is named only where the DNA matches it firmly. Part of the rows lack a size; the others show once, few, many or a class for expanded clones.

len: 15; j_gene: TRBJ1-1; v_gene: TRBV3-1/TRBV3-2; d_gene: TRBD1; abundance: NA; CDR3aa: CASSPSGQGPTEAFF; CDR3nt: TGTGCCAGCAGCCCCTCGGGACAGGGGCCCACTGAAGCTTTCTTT
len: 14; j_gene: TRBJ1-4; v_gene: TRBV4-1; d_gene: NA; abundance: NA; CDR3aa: CASSQDGRGEKLFF; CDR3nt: TGCGCCAGCAGCCAAGACGGCAGGGGTGAAAAACTGTTTTTT
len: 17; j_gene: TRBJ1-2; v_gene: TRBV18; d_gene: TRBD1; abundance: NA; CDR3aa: CASSPPGQGIMSYGYTF; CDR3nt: TGTGCCAGCTCACCGCCGGGACAGGGGATCATGTCCTATGGCTACACCTTC
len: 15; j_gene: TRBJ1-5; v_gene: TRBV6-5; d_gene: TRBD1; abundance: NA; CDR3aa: CASRSGQGSNQPQHF; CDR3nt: TGTGCCAGCAGATCAGGACAGGGGTCGAATCAGCCCCAGCATTTT
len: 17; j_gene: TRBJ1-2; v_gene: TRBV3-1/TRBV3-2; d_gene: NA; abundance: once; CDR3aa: CASSHLNALRGDYGYTF; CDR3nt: TGTGCCAGCAGCCACCTGAATGCCCTCCGGGGGGACTATGGCTACACCTTC
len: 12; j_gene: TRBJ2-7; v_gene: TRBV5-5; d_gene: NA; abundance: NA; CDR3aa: CASSRESYEQYF; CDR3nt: TGTGCCAGCAGTAGGGAGTCCTACGAGCAGTACTTC
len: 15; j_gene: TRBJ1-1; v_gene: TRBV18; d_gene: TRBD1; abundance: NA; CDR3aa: CASSPQGARDTEAFF; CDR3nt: TGTGCCAGCTCACCGCAGGGGGCGCGGGACACTGAAGCTTTCTTT
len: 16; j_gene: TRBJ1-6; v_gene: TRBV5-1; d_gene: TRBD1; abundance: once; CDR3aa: CASSPNLQGYNSPLHF; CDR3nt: TGCGCCAGCAGCCCAAACCTACAGGGGTATAATTCACCCCTCCACTTT
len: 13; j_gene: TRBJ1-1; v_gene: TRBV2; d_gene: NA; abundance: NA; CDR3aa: CASSATGITEAFF; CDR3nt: TGTGCCAGCAGTGCTACAGGAATCACTGAAGCTTTCTTT
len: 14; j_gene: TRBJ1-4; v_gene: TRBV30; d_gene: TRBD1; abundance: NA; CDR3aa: CAWSLTGGNEKLFF; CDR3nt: TGTGCCTGGAGTTTGACAGGGGGCAATGAAAAACTGTTTTTT
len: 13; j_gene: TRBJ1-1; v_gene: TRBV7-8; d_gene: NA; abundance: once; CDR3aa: CASSLSRNTEAFF; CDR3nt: TGTGCCAGCAGCTTGTCCAGGAACACTGAAGCTTTCTTT
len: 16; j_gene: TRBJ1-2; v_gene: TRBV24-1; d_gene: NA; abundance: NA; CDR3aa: CATSRRLNILNYGYTF; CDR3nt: TGTGCCACCAGCCGGAGGCTTAATATTCTTAACTATGGCTACACCTTC
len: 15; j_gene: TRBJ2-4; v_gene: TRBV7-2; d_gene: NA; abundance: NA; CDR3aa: CASSLGGLPKNIQYF; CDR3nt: TGTGCCAGCAGCTTAGGGGGGCTACCCAAAAACATTCAGTACTTC
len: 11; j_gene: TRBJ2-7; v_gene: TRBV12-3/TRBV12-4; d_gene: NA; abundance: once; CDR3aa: CASSSFSGLYF; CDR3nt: TGTGCCAGCAGTTCGTTTTCGGGGTTGTACTTC
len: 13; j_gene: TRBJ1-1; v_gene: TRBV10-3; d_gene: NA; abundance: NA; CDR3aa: CAISGEGVTEAFF; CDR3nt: TGTGCCATCAGTGGTGAGGGAGTCACTGAAGCTTTCTTT
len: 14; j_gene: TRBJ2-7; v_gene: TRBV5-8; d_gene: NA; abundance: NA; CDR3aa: CASSPRTKTYAQYF; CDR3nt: TGTGCCAGCAGCCCAAGAACTAAGACCTACGCGCAGTACTTC
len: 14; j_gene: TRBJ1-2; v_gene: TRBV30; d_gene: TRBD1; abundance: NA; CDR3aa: CAWSVDRVDYGYTF; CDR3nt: TGTGCCTGGAGTGTAGACAGGGTGGACTATGGCTACACCTTC
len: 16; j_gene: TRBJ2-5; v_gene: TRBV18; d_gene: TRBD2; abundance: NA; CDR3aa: CASSPTGTSVQETQYF; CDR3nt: TGTGCCAGCTCGCCGACCGGGACTAGCGTACAAGAGACCCAGTACTTC
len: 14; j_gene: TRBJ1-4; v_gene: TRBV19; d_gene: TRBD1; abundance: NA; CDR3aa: CASRTPRDSVKLFF; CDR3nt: TGTGCCAGTAGAACCCCCCGGGACAGTGTAAAACTGTTTTTT
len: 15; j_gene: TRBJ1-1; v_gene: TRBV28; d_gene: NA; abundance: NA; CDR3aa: CASSLYLGLNTEAFF; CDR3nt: TGTGCCAGCAGTTTGTATCTGGGGCTGAACACTGAAGCTTTCTTT
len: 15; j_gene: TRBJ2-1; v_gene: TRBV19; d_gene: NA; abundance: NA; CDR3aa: CATPRGDRLYNEQFF; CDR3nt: TGTGCCACCCCGAGGGGGGACAGACTCTACAATGAGCAGTTCTTC
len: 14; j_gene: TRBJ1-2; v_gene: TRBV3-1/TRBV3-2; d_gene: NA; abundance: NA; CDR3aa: CASSPTNRPFGYTF; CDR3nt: TGTGCCAGCAGCCCTACGAATCGTCCTTTTGGCTACACCTTC
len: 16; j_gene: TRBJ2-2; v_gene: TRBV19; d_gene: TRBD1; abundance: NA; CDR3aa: CASHRGQGISAGELFF; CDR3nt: TGTGCCAGCCACCGGGGACAGGGGATTTCGGCCGGGGAGCTGTTTTTT
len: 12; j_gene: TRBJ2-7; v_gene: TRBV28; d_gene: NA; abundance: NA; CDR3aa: CASSPLLFEQYF; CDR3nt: TGTGCCAGCAGTCCCCTATTATTCGAGCAGTACTTC
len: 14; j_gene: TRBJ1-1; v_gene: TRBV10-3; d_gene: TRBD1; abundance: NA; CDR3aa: CAIRRGTANTEAFF; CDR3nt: TGTGCCATCAGGCGAGGGACAGCGAACACTGAAGCTTTCTTT
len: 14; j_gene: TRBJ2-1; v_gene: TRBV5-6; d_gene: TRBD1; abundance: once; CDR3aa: CASRQTGPVNEQFF; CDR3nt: TGTGCCAGCAGGCAGACAGGGCCCGTGAATGAGCAGTTCTTC
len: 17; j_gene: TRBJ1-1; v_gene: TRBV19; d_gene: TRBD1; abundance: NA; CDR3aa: CASSIPRTGAASAEAFF; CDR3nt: TGTGCCAGTAGTATTCCCCGGACAGGGGCCGCCTCAGCTGAAGCTTTCTTT